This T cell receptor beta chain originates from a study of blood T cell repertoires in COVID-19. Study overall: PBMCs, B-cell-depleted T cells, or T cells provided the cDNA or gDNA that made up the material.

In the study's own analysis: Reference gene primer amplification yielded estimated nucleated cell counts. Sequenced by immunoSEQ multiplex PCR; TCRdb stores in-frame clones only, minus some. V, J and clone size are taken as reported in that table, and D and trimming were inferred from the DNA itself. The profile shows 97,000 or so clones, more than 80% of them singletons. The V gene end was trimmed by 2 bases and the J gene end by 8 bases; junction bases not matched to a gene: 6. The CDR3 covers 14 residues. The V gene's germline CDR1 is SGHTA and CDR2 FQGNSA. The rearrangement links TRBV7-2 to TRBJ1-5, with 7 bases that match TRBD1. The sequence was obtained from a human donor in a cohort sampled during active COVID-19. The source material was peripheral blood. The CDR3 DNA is TGTGCCAGCAGCTTACAGAGGGGGCAGGAGCCCCAGCATTTT. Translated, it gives CASSLQRGQEPQHF.